One and the same sample provided the 7 T cell receptor beta chains below, sequenced in a study of molecular identifiers for immune sequencing clone quantification. MiXCR was run by TCRdb on the PCR reads, yielding one entry per CDR3 protein. In the table there are roughly 320,000 distinct CDR3 sequences, roughly 24% of which are singletons. The sequencing input was naive CD8+ T cells from blood, with Jurkat cell RNA spiked in. Described subset: FACS-sorted CD8+CD4-CCR7+CD45RA+ naive T cells. All receptors come from a human donor in good health. Some libraries in this study had Jurkat cell RNA spiked in.

A remark on this clonotype: A much larger clone differs by one base, so this may be a read error. The CDR3 ends on some other residue instead of the conserved phenylalanine or tryptophan, so this is likely a read error. The chain uses TRBV5-6 and TRBJ2-2, with TRBD2 as a possible D gene (5 bases). The CDR3 is 13 amino acids. The V end was cut by 4 bases, the J end by 6 bases, with 10 bases between. The germline gives CDR1 SGHDT, CDR2 YYEEEE. CDR3 nucleotides: TGTGCCAGCAGCGCAGCGGTAGCCGGGGAGCTGTTTGTT. As protein: CASSAAVAGELFV.

Worth noting for this clonotype: A much bigger clone sits one base away, suggesting this may be a read error. This chain joins TRBV28 and TRBJ2-3; D is unclear. V dropped 3 bases and J dropped 4 bases, with 11 bases sitting between them. Germline V gives CDR1 MDHEN, CDR2 SYDVKM. The CDR3 length is 14 residues. DNA for the CDR3: TGTGCCAGCAGTTTCAAACGGAACGCAGATACGCAGTATTTT. Translated: CASSFKRNADTQYF.

This clonotype was seen more than once but under ten times. The J gene is TRBJ2-7, the V gene TRBV4-1; D remains ambiguous. Between the trimmed V and J ends, which lost 4 bases and 3 bases, there was a span of 13 bases. The CDR3 is 14 amino acids. The V gene's germline CDR1 is MGHRA and CDR2 YSYEKL. In DNA form, the CDR3 reads TGCGCCAGCAGCCTCTATTTTGAGAGCTACGAGCAGTACTTC. Its translation is CASSLYFESYEQYF.

This clonotype was observed at least ten times. The J gene is TRBJ1-5, the V gene TRBV5-1, with 7 bases fitting TRBD1. The CDR3 has 14 amino acids. V shed 3 bases and J 7 bases; nucleotides not matched to a gene: 7. Germline lookup yields CDR1 SGHRS and CDR2 YFSETQ. The CDR3 here is CASSYRTGKQPQHF. The CDR3 DNA follows: TGCGCCAGCAGCTACCGGACAGGAAAGCAGCCCCAGCATTTT. Together with reference TRBV5-1 and TRBJ1-5, the CDR3 gives the full variable domain: KAGVTQTPRYLIKTRGQQVTLSCSPISGHRSVSWYQQTPGQGLQFLFEYFSETQRNKGNFPGRFSGRQFSNSRSEMNVSTLELGDSALYLCASSYRTGKQPQHFGDGTRLSIL.

Worth noting for this clonotype: This may stem from a read error, because a much larger clone lies one nucleotide away. No conserved phenylalanine or tryptophan is present at the end of the CDR3, so a read error is the likely explanation. V and J are TRBV2 and TRBJ2-3; the match to TRBD2 covers 9 bases. In germline, CDR1 is SNHLY, CDR2 FYNNEI. CDR3 length: 15 amino acids. Trimming removed 8 bases from V and 2 bases from J; junction bases left unmatched: 8. The CDR3 coding sequence is TGTGCCAGCGGGTCGCTAGCGGGGTTCACAGATACGCAGTATGTT. It is translated as CASGSLAGFTDTQYV.

This clonotype was picked up a small number of times. This chain connects TRBV29-1 to TRBJ2-3; 11 bases align to TRBD2. Germline V gene sequence: CDR1 SQVTM, CDR2 ANQGSEA. Unmatched junction bases numbered 2, after V lost 5 bases and J lost 4 bases. The length of the CDR3 is 13 residues. The CDR3 nucleotides are TGCAGCGTTACTAGCGGGGGTTCAGATACGCAGTATTTT. This gives the protein CSVTSGGSDTQYF.

This clonotype was detected a few times. CDR3 in DNA: TGTGCCAGCAGCTTATGGCCCGGTTCCGAGACAGGGGTCTACGAGCAGTACTTC. Its translation: CASSLWPGSETGVYEQYF. The chain carries TRBV11-2 and TRBJ2-7, with 8 bases that match TRBD1. The CDR3 is 18 residues long. Trimming cost V 2 bases and J 3 bases; bases outside gene matches: 15. Germline CDR1 SGHAT, CDR2 FQNNGV. The complete variable domain, with remaining parts taken from reference TRBV11-2 and TRBJ2-7, reads EAGVAQSPRYKIIEKRQSVAFWCNPISGHATLYWYQQILGQGPKLLIQFQNNGVVDDSQLPKDRFSAERLKGVDSTLKIQPAKLEDSAVYLCASSLWPGSETGVYEQYFGPGTRLTVT.